This T cell receptor beta chain appears in the sequencing data of a study of T cells in Graves' hyperthyroidism and ophthalmopathy (dated by TCRdb to between 2019 and 2020). Looking at the study overall: Peripheral blood samples were taken at initial diagnosis, before any treatment was given. The 100 discovery patients were divided at random into training and test sets in a 7:3 ratio. Thyroid tissue and blood T-cell repertoires from about six Graves' hyperthyroidism patients were also compared in the study. Whether ophthalmopathy could be predicted prospectively was tested in an independent validation cohort made up of about 20 hyperthyroidism patients plus 17 patients who later progressed to ophthalmopathy. After blood sampling, hyperthyroidism patients were treated with methimazole at a starting dose of 30 mg daily, and ophthalmopathy patients were treated with high-dose intravenous methylprednisolone. The paper reports TCR Vbeta CDR3 sequencing of 130 to 150 peripheral blood samples: 43 ophthalmopathy, some 80 hyperthyroidism and 17 progressor patients. To identify distinguishing TCR V-J signatures, a discovery cohort of about 95 patients was used, comprising some 45 with Graves' ophthalmopathy and around 57 with stable Graves' hyperthyroidism. Here is what the overall study found, with its caveats: Most expanded thyroid clonotypes (frequency above 0.001) were also found in blood, which suggests that blood repertoires may mirror thyroid immune responses. No statistical method was used to set the sample size in advance, and investigators knew the group allocation. In validation, the model predicted progression to ophthalmopathy with roughly 70% sensitivity and roughly 75% specificity, a median of 6.5 months before onset. A model built on a 13 V-J signature distinguished ophthalmopathy from stable hyperthyroidism, reaching roughly 88% sensitivity and about 81% specificity in cross-validation and 80%/75% in testing.

Note on this clonotype: Its antigen remains unidentified. Nothing much larger sits one base from this clone, and base qualities are not available.

The TCR beta CDR3 regions were amplified from RNA transcripts. The first round of RT-PCR for the TCR CDR3 was performed with the HTBI primer set and the Qiagen OneStep RT-PCR kit. A second multiplex PCR round built the libraries, followed by size selection and purification. Sequencing of the libraries was done on an Illumina HiSeq2000 using paired-end 100 bp reads. The study's processing was this. Raw data were processed with SOAPnuke, discarding reads with adapters, uncalled bases, mean Phred below 15, or no exact constant-primer or identifier match. COPE v1.2.5 was used to merge the high-quality paired reads, and each unique nucleotide sequence was defined as a clonotype. Clonotypes were aligned to IMGT TRBV, TRBD and TRBJ reference segments using MiTCR v1.1. Analysis was restricted to V-J combinations with a frequency above 0.0001, which covered 99.2% of repertoires. The TCS score was defined as F50 (clonal expansion) divided by E x V (chaos), with BLOSUM62-based TCRdist calculated between CDR3 peptides within each V-J. Welch's t-statistics and random forest reduced roughly 500 V-J features to roughly 13, which were used in a naive Bayes classifier (R e1071). TCRdb ran its own pipeline on the public reads, namely fastp trimming at Q25 and MiXCR clone calling, and kept in-frame beta chains. Rows merge per CDR3 protein into single entries with the most common DNA and genes. For this entry, the V and J calls and clone size follow TCRdb and not the study's own pipeline. This sample holds a few hundred thousand distinct CDR3 sequences; about 15% were observed only once. Of the sample, 30% falls within the top ten clones.

Hyperthyroidism patients were aged 18 to 65 years and newly diagnosed, with disease duration of less than 2 months. Exclusion was applied to patients with uncontrolled infections, other autoimmune diseases, pregnancy or lactation. Diagnoses were established on the basis of clinical symptoms, serum thyroxine and TRAb, thyroid ultrasound, and orbital computed tomography. Blood from progressor patients was collected at the time of first diagnosis with hyperthyroidism, before any ophthalmopathy symptoms had appeared. PBMCs were isolated from about 9 ml of fresh peripheral blood by Ficoll-Paque density gradient centrifugation. Patients classed as progressors first received a Graves' hyperthyroidism diagnosis and then went on to develop ophthalmopathy during follow-up. Total RNA was extracted using Trizol reagent, and RNA quality was assessed on an Agilent 2100 Bioanalyzer. This sequence originates from a woman aged 50 to 60 with Graves' hyperthyroidism that later progressed to Graves' ophthalmopathy. The source material was blood.

This receptor carries the CDR3 CASSLAGPRGWIYNEQFF. The DNA sequence is given as TGCGCCAGCAGCTTGGCAGGCCCCAGGGGTTGGATCTACAATGAGCAGTTCTTC. The rearrangement joined TRBV5-1 to TRBJ2-1; perhaps TRBD1 is the D gene, with 6 bases matching. As encoded in the germline V gene, CDR1 is SGHRS while CDR2 is YFSETQ. The cysteine opens and the phenylalanine closes a CDR3 of 18 amino acids. Only CDR3 DNA is held: 54 bases, read in frame from base 1. At the junction V is shortened by 0 bases and J by 3 bases, with 19 bases in between.